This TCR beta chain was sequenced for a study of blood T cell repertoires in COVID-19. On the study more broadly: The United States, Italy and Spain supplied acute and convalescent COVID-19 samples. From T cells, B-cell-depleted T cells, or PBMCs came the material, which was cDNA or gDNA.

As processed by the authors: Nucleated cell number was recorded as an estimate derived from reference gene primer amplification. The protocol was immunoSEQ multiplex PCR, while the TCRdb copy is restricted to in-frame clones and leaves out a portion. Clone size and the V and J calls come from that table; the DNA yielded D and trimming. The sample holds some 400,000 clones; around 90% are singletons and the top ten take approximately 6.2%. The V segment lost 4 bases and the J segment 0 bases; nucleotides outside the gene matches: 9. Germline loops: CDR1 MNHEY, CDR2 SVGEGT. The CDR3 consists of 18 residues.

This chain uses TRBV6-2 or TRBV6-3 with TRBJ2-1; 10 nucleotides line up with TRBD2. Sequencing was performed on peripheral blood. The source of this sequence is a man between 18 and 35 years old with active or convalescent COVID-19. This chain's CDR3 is CASSSRRTSGVSYNEQFF. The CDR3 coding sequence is TGTGCCAGCAGTTCCCGTCGGACTAGCGGAGTCTCCTACAATGAGCAGTTCTTC.